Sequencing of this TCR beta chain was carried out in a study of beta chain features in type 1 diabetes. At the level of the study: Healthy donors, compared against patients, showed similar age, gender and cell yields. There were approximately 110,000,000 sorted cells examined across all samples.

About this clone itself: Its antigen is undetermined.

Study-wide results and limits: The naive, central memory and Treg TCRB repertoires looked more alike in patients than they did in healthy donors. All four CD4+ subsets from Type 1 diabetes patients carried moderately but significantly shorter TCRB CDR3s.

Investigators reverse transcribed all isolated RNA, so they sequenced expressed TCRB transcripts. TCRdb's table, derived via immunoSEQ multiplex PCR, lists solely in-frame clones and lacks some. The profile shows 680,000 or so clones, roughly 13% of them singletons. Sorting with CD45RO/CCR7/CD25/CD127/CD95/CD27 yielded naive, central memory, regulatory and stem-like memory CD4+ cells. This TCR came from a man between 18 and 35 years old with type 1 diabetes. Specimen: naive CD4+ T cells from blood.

DNA of the CDR3: TGTGCCAGCAGTCCCTCCGGGACCGTGAAAGAAAAACTGTTTTTT. This codes for CASSPSGTVKEKLFF. The chain joins TRBV28 to TRBJ1-4; a possible D gene is TRBD1 (5 bases). The ends were cut back, 5 bases at V and 8 bases at J, with 18 bases in the middle. There are 15 residues in the CDR3. The germline V gene encodes CDR1 MDHEN and CDR2 SYDVKM.